This T cell receptor (beta chain) was sequenced for a study of T cell clusters in autoimmune cytopenias. TRB was amplified from 250 ng of peripheral blood genomic DNA per sample. General study results and limits: Clustering suggested that physiological T cell clusters were missing in primary autoimmune cytopenia patients.

TRB was amplified by touch-down multiplex PCR, primer pools A and B combined. TCRdb reprocessed the multiplex PCR reads, keeping one entry per CDR3 protein, no DNA. This table holds 6,500 to 10,000 distinct CDR3 sequences. Notes on this clonotype: What it recognizes is unknown.

The sequencing input was peripheral blood. The sequence was obtained from a human donor with an autoimmune cytopenia or autoimmune hepatitis (not recorded which).

The CDR3 reads CATSRLDRGNEKLFF. The V call is TRBV15, the J call TRBJ1-4; TCRdb calls TRBD1, which cannot be checked without DNA. The CDR3 spans 15 residues. CDR1 and CDR2 from the germline V gene are LNHNV and YYDKDF (reference sequence).